This TCR beta chain was profiled in a study of cytomegalovirus exposure and HLA in healthy donors. Background on the study: Of the donors genotyped, about 410 in all, 65% to 90% fell in the Caucasian-associated ancestry cluster. Notes on the study in general: Being productive about 87% or about 30% of the time was typical of most TCR beta V segments in an earlier analysis. In vitro experiments confirmed that a few CMV-associated chains were specific for CMV antigens. Presence/absence results assume similar sequencing depth per donor, which may not hold.

Worth noting for this clone: The antigen remains unidentified.

Both 60 Vbeta primers and 13 Jbeta primers went into the PCR. Method: immunoSEQ multiplex PCR; TCRdb's copy keeps in-frame clones and lacks some. The sample has more than 100,000 clones, more than 60% seen once. Trimming took 1 base from V and 2 from J, leaving 11 bases between them. This CDR3 spans 15 amino acids. Germline lookup yields CDR1 SNHLY and CDR2 FYNNEI. This receptor was identified in a middle-aged woman in good health and CMV-seropositive. V is TRBV2 and J is TRBJ1-1; D unclear. Sequencing was done on a sample of PBMCs. CDR3 sequence: CASSEGRRINTEAFF. CDR3 DNA: TGTGCCAGCAGTGAAGGCCGGAGGATTAACACTGAAGCTTTCTTT. The complete variable domain, with remaining parts taken from reference TRBV2 and TRBJ1-1, reads EPEVTQTPSHQVTQMGQEVILRCVPISNHLYFYWYRQILGQKVEFLVSFYNNEISEKSEIFDDQFSVERPDGSNFTLKIRSTKLEDSAMYFCASSEGRRINTEAFFGQGTRLTVV.